This record looks at one T cell receptor beta chain sequence and its context. The antigen this receptor binds is unknown. The record has no base qualities; no much larger clone is one base away. The data originate from a study of shared clonotypes between healthy human individuals (TCRdb year 2020). Notes on the research overall: The cohort comprised a couple of women and three men aged 18 to 49 years. Between about 0.85 and 9.5 billion PBMCs per donor were obtained by leukapheresis. Libraries were prepared and TCR repertoires were sequenced by different laboratories using diverse techniques, in order to increase sequencing depth and limit assay-specific biases. For each donor, three plates each were used for CD4 naive and CD4 memory, two plates were used for CD8 naive, and one plate was used for CD8 memory. Blood TCR repertoires of five healthy adults were deeply sequenced to estimate repertoire size and the extent of clonotype sharing between individuals.

The donors were healthy, HIV-negative adults with no recently reported acute infections or vaccinations. All donors were Caucasian adults living in Nashville, Tennessee, USA. Magnetic negative selection was used to enrich CD4+ T cells, after which naive cells were positively selected on CD45RA and the negative fraction became the memory subset. Blood was collected by leukapheresis, and PBMCs were isolated by Ficoll-Histopaque density gradient centrifugation and then cryopreserved in liquid nitrogen vapor phase. Purity and quantity of every magnetically sorted T cell population were checked by analytical flow cytometry. Genomic DNA was isolated from each sorted fraction and quantified by UV absorbance on a Nanodrop 2000c. Using the deep immunoSEQ assay, TCR CDR3 regions were amplified from genomic DNA by multiplex PCR. For each cell subset, the extracted genomic DNA was distributed evenly across all wells of several immunoSEQ 96-well plates, and each plate served as one replicate. Each replicate PCR for sorted subsets received around 200 ng genomic DNA, equal to roughly 29,000 T cell genomes. Purified libraries were measured with a Qubit 3.0 fluorometer, size-checked on a Bioanalyzer 2100, and measured again with the KAPA Library Quantification kit. Every immunoSEQ 96-well plate was sequenced on a dedicated single-read 150-cycle Illumina NextSeq 550 flow cell. The paper's processing steps were these. The immunoSEQ output contained only junctional sequences without quality scores, so filtering could not match that applied to full-length reads. Sequences were annotated with PyIR, a Python wrapper for IgBLAST v1.9, and V/J genes and CDR3 were assigned using IMGT germline references. Reads were removed for weak V/J assignments (E-value above 1e-6), missing CDR3, stop codons, out-of-frame junctions, or ambiguous translated residues. V3J clonotypes were defined by identical inferred V gene, J gene, and CDR3 amino acid sequence. Percentage overlap between repertoires was computed as shared unique clonotypes divided by the size of the smaller repertoire. Three approaches were used to assess repertoire richness: RTK rarefaction, the Chao1 estimator, and Recon v2.1 estimates of unobserved clonotypes. Generation probabilities for all TCRbeta clonotypes obtained by the gDNA method from a handful of donors were computed using OLGA. Here the immuneACCESS table is served through TCRdb, limited to in-frame sequences with V and J called. Missing clones are a known gap in these copies; in checked studies unresolved V genes cover under half, and the rest lacks a known reason. V, J and clone size are those of that table, while D and trimming were read from the DNA. This sample holds 2 million to 2.5 million clones; approximately 96% were observed only once. Less than 0.15% of the sample is in the top ten clones.

Results and caveats for the whole study, not just this receptor: Only blood was sampled, and tissue TCR repertoires likely differ from those in blood. Pairwise subsampling led to the expectation that sequencing depth would affect the degree of clonotype sharing among donors. The small number of donors limited the genetic and exposure-history diversity represented. Incomplete sequencing was indicated by rarefaction of sorted-subset datasets, despite the large sequencing depth. Compared with non-shared clonotypes, the clonotypes found in all four sorted-subset donors had higher generation probabilities. Across four donors, approximately 4.9% of naive CD4, more than 3% of naive CD8, around 2.5% of memory CD4, and 0.4% of memory CD8 clonotypes were shared. Estimated clonotype richness was generally larger for naive than for memory subsets.

The sequenced material came from naive CD4+ T cells sorted from blood. The cell subset or site label of this sample denotes: CD45RA+ positively selected. The TCR originated in a man aged 18-30 years in good health.

The CDR3 loop reads CASSVNSGETQYF. Read as DNA, the sequence is TGTGCCAGCAGCGTGAACAGCGGGGAGACCCAGTACTTC. Recombination connected TRBV7-2 to TRBJ2-5; a weak D assignment points to TRBD2 (6 bases agree). V drops 5 bases and J drops 5 bases, leaving 12 bases in between. The CDR3 has 13 amino acids, counting the end cysteine and phenylalanine. Only the CDR3 DNA stays, 39 bases, in frame from base 1. According to the germline V gene, CDR1 reads SGHTA and CDR2 reads FQGNSA.